Below, one T cell receptor beta chain is given with its context. Its target is unknown. The data were obtained in a study of cytomegalovirus exposure and HLA in healthy donors. General study findings and limits: Later on, a genetic analysis was performed. It linked a missense variant in DCLRE1C with V- and J-gene trimming of TCR beta. The authors enumerated around 150 TCR beta chains as linked to cytomegalovirus.

The PCR had 60 Vbeta and 13 Jbeta primers. Libraries were prepared by immunoSEQ multiplex PCR; TCRdb keeps only in-frame clonotypes and omits some of them. The sample lists around 190,000 clones; approximately 80% were seen once. The CDR3 runs 15 residues. Germline lookup yields CDR1 SGDLS and CDR2 YYNGEE. The sequenced sample consisted of PBMCs. The chain uses TRBV9 and TRBJ2-5; 9 nucleotides align to TRBD1. Matching the DNA end better, TRBJ2-7 makes the J call doubtful. The source is a woman aged 30 to 39 in good health and CMV-seronegative. CDR3 loop: CASSVAGTGLVEQYF. The CDR3 DNA reads as TGTGCCAGCAGCGTAGCGGGGACAGGGCTGGTCGAGCAGTACTTC.